The 16 T cell receptor beta chains reported below all come from one sample, sequenced in a study of T-cell memory formation after mild COVID-19. In TCRdb, the 5' RACE reads were re-called with MiXCR into one record per CDR3 protein. The data hold roughly 350,000 distinct CDR3 sequences, with around 15% observed a single time. Sequencing was done on a sample of PBMCs or a T cell subset sorted from them (not recorded which). All receptors come from a man between 18 and 35 years old who had mild COVID-19 (a few samples of this study predate the infection). Cell type and time point are not known.

In its sample, this clonotype was seen a few times. V and J are TRBV5-4 and TRBJ1-6; D unclear. V lost 4 bases and J lost 8, with 7 bases in between. The length of the CDR3 is 12 residues. From germline, CDR1 is SGHNT and CDR2 YYREEE (reference sequence). CDR3 sequence: CASSQPYSPLHF. The CDR3 region has the DNA TGTGCCAGCAGCCAACCTTATTCACCCCTCCACTTT. Looking up the rest from reference TRBV5-4 and TRBJ1-6 gives the full variable domain: ETGVTQSPTHLIKTRGQQVTLRCSSQSGHNTVSWYQQALGQGPQFIFQYYREEENGRGNFPPRFSGLQFPNYSSELNVNALELDDSALYLCASSQPYSPLHFGNGTRLTVT.

J is TRBJ2-5 and V is TRBV7-3; 10 nucleotides match TRBD1. Germline loops: CDR1 SGHTA, CDR2 FQGTGA. This CDR3 region has 16 residues. The V gene end was trimmed by 2 bases and the J gene end by 5 bases; junction bases not matched to a gene: 8. The chain's CDR3 is CASSLGDRGQAETQYF. In DNA form, the CDR3 reads TGTGCCAGCAGCTTAGGGGACAGGGGCCAAGCGGAGACCCAGTACTTC.

The chain employs TRBV4-1 and TRBJ2-7; possibly TRBD2 for D (6 bases). CDR1 and CDR2 (germline): MGHRA, YSYEKL. V lost 3 bases and J 5 bases, leaving 17 bases between the germline ends. The CDR3 contains 15 residues. The CDR3 DNA is TGCGCCAGCAGCCAGCGCACTAGCACCGGGGACGAGCAGTACTTC. Amino acids: CASSQRTSTGDEQYF.

This clonotype showed up just a few times. This chain links TRBV10-3 with TRBJ1-6; the D is unclear. Germline loops: CDR1 ENHRY, CDR2 SYGVKD. Between the trimmed V and J ends, which lost 3 bases and 6 bases, there was a span of 0 bases. The CDR3 length is 11 residues. CDR3 coding DNA: TGTGCCATCAGTGATAATTCACCCCTCCACTTT. This codes for CAISDNSPLHF.

This chain joins TRBV5-8 and TRBJ2-6; TRBD1 is a possible D gene (5 bases). V was cut by 1 base and J by 5 bases, with 13 bases left in between. The CDR3 length is 16 residues. Germline assignment: CDR1 SGHTS and CDR2 YDEGEE. The CDR3 loop is CASSLWGSVRANVLTF. The CDR3 nucleotides are TGTGCCAGCAGCTTGTGGGGCTCTGTTAGGGCCAACGTCCTGACTTTC. Combining the CDR3 with reference TRBV5-8 and TRBJ2-6 gives the whole variable domain EAGVTQSPTHLIKTRGQQATLRCSPISGHTSVYWYQQALGLGLQFLLWYDEGEERNRGNFPPRFSGRQFPNYSSELNVNALELEDSALYLCASSLWGSVRANVLTFGAGSRLTVL.

This clonotype was recorded a few times. The genes are TRBV21-1 and TRBJ2-3. TRBV21-1 is designated a pseudogene. The CDR3 is made up of 15 amino acids. The CDR3 nucleotides read TGTGCCAGCAGCAAGTCGGCTTACAGAGAAGATACGCAGTATTTT. Translated, it gives CASSKSAYREDTQYF.

This clonotype was counted only a few times. V and J are TRBV6-2 or TRBV6-3 and TRBJ2-5, with D tentatively TRBD1 (6 bases). The V end was cut by 2 bases, the J end by 4 bases, with 17 bases between. CDR1 and CDR2 from the germline V gene are MNHEY and SVGEGT. The CDR3 runs 16 residues. The CDR3 coding sequence is TGTGCCAGCAGTTACGCCCCACAGGGTGCCTCAGAGACCCAGTACTTC. It specifies CASSYAPQGASETQYF.

A few counts support this clonotype. The gene calls are TRBV28 and TRBJ2-7, with TRBD2 identical over 11 bases. J lost 0 bases, V lost 6 bases, and 7 bases had no gene match. Per germline, CDR1 MDHEN and CDR2 SYDVKM. The CDR3 is 16 residues long. The CDR3 is CASRAPGLAVSYEQYF. The DNA for the CDR3 is TGTGCCAGCAGGGCCCCGGGACTAGCGGTCTCCTACGAGCAGTACTTC.

The chain uses TRBV21-1 and TRBJ2-5; TRBD1, as called in the table, went unchecked against the DNA. TRBV21-1 is an annotated pseudogene. The CDR3 has 13 residues. CDR3 sequence: CASDRVKVETQYF. For the CDR3, the DNA is TGTGCCAGCGACAGGGTTAAGGTGGAGACCCAGTACTTC.

In its sample, this clonotype was seen many times. The V and J genes are TRBV12-3 or TRBV12-4 and TRBJ2-1; D may be TRBD1 (6 bases). Trimming took 7 bases from V and 1 from J, leaving 17 bases between them. The CDR3 loop spans 16 amino acids. The CDR3 nucleotides read TGTGCCAGCACCCCGTTTTGGACAGCTTCCTACAATGAGCAGTTCTTC. This encodes CASTPFWTASYNEQFF.

This clonotype was seen more than once but under ten times. The rearrangement uses TRBV5-1 and TRBJ2-1; 9 nucleotides align to TRBD1. The J segment lost 5 bases and the V segment lost 8 bases, leaving 11 bases of the junction unmatched. This CDR3 has 15 residues. Germline V gene lookup returns CDR1 SGHRS and CDR2 YFSETQ. CDR3 sequence (DNA): TGCGCCAGTTCTACCGGGACAGGGAAGAACAATGAGCAGTTCTTC. Translation gives CASSTGTGKNNEQFF.

This clonotype has ten or more counts. The chain uses TRBV10-3 and TRBJ2-3, with 8 bases lining up with TRBD2. After removal of 0 bases from V and 5 bases from J, the junction contained 7 bases not matched to a gene. This CDR3 is built from 16 residues. Germline V gives CDR1 ENHRY, CDR2 SYGVKD. The chain's CDR3 is CAISESTGGPGDTQYF. The CDR3 coding sequence is TGTGCCATCAGTGAGTCAACGGGGGGGCCCGGAGATACGCAGTATTTT.

The rearrangement links TRBV5-6 to TRBJ1-1; D might be TRBD1 (6 bases). The germline gives CDR1 SGHDT, CDR2 YYEEEE. CDR3 length: 16 amino acids. The ends were cut back, 0 bases at V and 5 bases at J, with 17 bases in the middle. The CDR3 DNA reads as TGTGCCAGCAGCTTGGGATTAAACAGGGAGGTTACTGAAGCTTTCTTT. This encodes CASSLGLNREVTEAFF.

This clonotype appeared a few times. The V call is TRBV4-1, the J call TRBJ2-1, with 9 bases that match TRBD2. The CDR3 loop spans 18 amino acids. V lost 1 base and J lost 5; bases outside the gene matches: 12. CDR1 is MGHRA and CDR2 is YSYEKL in the germline V gene. The CDR3 spells CASSQGRGGLGPHNEQFF. For the CDR3, the DNA is TGCGCCAGCAGCCAAGGGCGGGGGGGGCTCGGTCCCCACAATGAGCAGTTCTTC.

The sample holds a few counts of this clonotype. The J gene is TRBJ2-7, the V gene TRBV27, with D possibly TRBD1 on 5 matching bases. CDR1 is MNHEY, CDR2 SMNVEV, per germline (reference sequence). The CDR3 has 14 amino acids. Trimming cost V 3 bases and J 3 bases, with 12 bases left between them. The CDR3 here is CASSFRAYNYEQYF. The CDR3 region has the DNA TGTGCCAGCAGTTTCAGGGCTTATAACTACGAGCAGTACTTC.

This clonotype has a handful of counts. This may arise from a read error, as a much more abundant clone is one base away. The gene calls are TRBV4-2 and TRBJ2-3, with D unresolved. Deletions cut 4 bases from V and 7 bases from J, with 9 bases between. The germline V gene has CDR1 LGHNA and CDR2 YNFKEQ. The CDR3 totals 12 residues. This chain's CDR3 is CASSRDLNTQYF. CDR3 sequence (DNA): TGTGCCAGCAGCCGGGATCTAAATACGCAGTATTTT.